This T cell receptor beta chain was sequenced during a study of cytomegalovirus exposure and HLA in healthy donors (dated by TCRdb to about 2017). General notes on the study: According to an earlier analysis of 587 of the donors, about 190 million T cells yielded 90 million to 130 million unique TCR beta sequences and less than 300 Gb of sequence data. An early release that covered about 640 HLA-typed donors contained 300 to 350 gigabases of sequencing data and tens of millions of unique TCR sequences. Among the approximately 400 genotyped donors, around 81% belonged to the genetic ancestry cluster associated with self-reported Caucasian donors. The aim of the study was to test whether cataloging public T cell receptors could identify signatures of past pathogen exposure. The study profiled the T cell repertoires of 500 to 800 subjects by immunosequencing and related them to cytomegalovirus serostatus. Along with the 666-subject first cohort, a separate validation cohort of over a hundred different subjects was used. High-throughput TCR immunosequencing, statistical association of individual TCRs with disease status, and machine learning were combined to predict cytomegalovirus infection status. A later analysis re-examined previously published TCR beta repertoires from about 700 donors and added high-resolution HLA genotyping to investigate patterns of TCR occurrence. Rather than drawing on any new phenotypic data, the later analysis identified candidate immune exposures from TCR beta sequences and the way those sequences occurred across donors. To decide whether each TCR beta V gene segment behaved as functional or pseudogenic, an earlier analysis of some 580 of the donors relied on high-throughput TCR beta sequencing. Donor age, sex, ethnicity and CMV serostatus were compiled together with the repertoire data. A later genetic analysis used genome-wide SNP genotypes for about 55% of the 666 donors, treating that subset as a discovery cohort. Every repertoire in the discovery cohort had been generated on one and the same sequencing platform. HLA typing covered class I and class II loci at four-digit resolution. Typing coverage varied by locus: roughly 620-640 donors for A, B, C, DRB1 and DQB1; more than 500 for DQA1; over 600 for DPA1; approximately 470 for DPB1. Roughly 5 DR-DQ haplotypes were handled as single units for association and clustering, since linkage in the cohort was strong. On average, over 200,000 unique TCR beta nucleotide sequences were sequenced per donor among some 430 genotyped donors of the cohort, with 15% to 20% of those sequences being non-productive.

On the study overall, not on this receptor specifically: Some IMGT-functional V segments, including TRBV6-2 and TRBV6-3, could not be distinguished by the 87-base-pair reads and were therefore excluded. Roughly 17 rarely observed V segments, including chromosome 9 orphons, were excluded from the earlier analysis of several hundred of the donors because counts were too low. A later analysis found that TCR association rates varied across HLA loci, with DRB1 alleles showing the most associated TCRs and HLA-C alleles the fewest. V-gene and J-gene trimming of TCR beta chains was associated with a missense DCLRE1C variant in a later genetic analysis, and the association was replicated in an independent cohort. While some public TCRs were present in many individuals, most TCR sequences turned up only very rarely across donors. A cluster of highly shared sequence variants was judged likely to represent a technical artifact of the sequencing pipeline. Correlated functional status among segregating V segments might reflect linkage disequilibrium, but an unknown experimental factor could not be ruled out. In an earlier analysis of about 540 of the donors, most TCR beta V segments were observed in productive rearrangements about 90% or about 30% of the time, broadly matching IMGT annotations. Compared with the approximately 700-donor mean, donors in an Asian-associated ancestry cluster had fewer N-insertions in productive TCRs, according to a later genetic analysis. The presence/absence analyses assumed that sequencing depth was roughly uniform across donors, and that assumption may not be true. A further reported finding was that TCR beta sequences accurately predicted the HLA-A and HLA-B alleles for most subjects in the first cohort. The study gave a list of 150 to 200 TCR beta chains associated with cytomegalovirus. The authors suggested that the approach could potentially be generalized to other disease states and immunological phenotypes. Strong co-occurrence of HLA alleles, especially DR and DQ, made assigning TCR associations to individual alleles difficult. In vitro tests confirmed that three of the cytomegalovirus-associated TCR beta chains recognize cytomegalovirus antigens. Immune exposure information for the cohort was limited to CMV serostatus. In both the original and validation cohorts, the classifier was reported to diagnose cytomegalovirus status with high specificity and sensitivity. Most CMV-associated TCR beta chains appeared to be HLA-restricted in a later analysis, and the HLA associations seemed to be driven largely by CMV exposure. Because HLA typing was unavailable for some donors at each locus, only the typed subset was used in association tests. In a later analysis, HLA-associated TCR beta chains showed more clonal expansion and lower generation probabilities than non-associated chains that were equally common. A later analysis associated 15,000 or so TCR beta sequences with specific HLA alleles at a false discovery rate of 0.05. Only TCR beta chains were sequenced in this cohort, and the absence of alpha or paired-chain data limited detectable features. In a later analysis, several top co-occurrence clusters were reported to appear linked to parvovirus B19, influenza, CMV and Epstein-Barr virus.

The method was the immunoSEQ multiplex PCR assay. For the multiplex PCR, a mixture combining 60 forward primers for TCR Vbeta segments and 13 reverse primers for TCR Jbeta segments was used. The CDR3 region of rearranged TCR beta genes was amplified from genomic DNA by a multiplex PCR assay. The Illumina HiSeq System was used to sequence the amplified TCR beta libraries as 87-base-pair reads. Concerning the study's data processing: A later analysis tallied 70 million to 100 million unique TCR beta chains across the 666 repertoires, and about 12 million of those chains were shared by two or more donors. To remove PCR and sequencing errors, raw reads were error-corrected and collapsed into unique sequences using a nearest-neighbor algorithm that merged closely related sequences. To assign V, D and J gene segments, CDR3 sequences were aligned to IMGT reference sequences. Each retained sequence needed at least a six-nucleotide match to both a V gene segment and a J gene segment. Rearrangements were classified as productive when the CDR3 lacked stop codons and remained in frame with V and J, and all other rearrangements were classified as non-productive. CDR3 was defined by IMGT convention, running from the second conserved V-encoded cysteine to the conserved J-encoded phenylalanine. Sequences without an unambiguous match to a single V gene segment were excluded from the earlier analysis of about 600 of the donors. An earlier analysis of a few hundred of the donors called V segments functional above 56.7% productive rearrangements and segregating when the between-donor standard deviation exceeded 5%. A statistical classification framework was developed to diagnose cytomegalovirus status using the catalog of TCR beta chain sequences. In a later analysis, TCR nucleotide sequences were compared against IMGT/GENE-DB human TR gene sequences so that V and J genes could be assigned. A later analysis assigned CDR3 sequences and most-parsimonious VDJ recombination scenarios with the TCRdist pipeline. In a later analysis, each TCR beta chain was defined by its CDR3 amino acid sequence together with its V-gene family, and reads without a unique V-gene family were excluded. As a way to deal with suspected cross-contamination and a sequencing artifact, a later analysis dropped 640 or so nucleotide sequences that were highly shared and had low generation probability. For each public chain, a later analysis derived a clonal expansion index from normalized ranks of inferred template counts within each repertoire. In a later analysis, generation probabilities were computed with a VDJ recombination model fitted to out-of-frame rearrangements, and the resulting probabilities were checked against IGoR. In a later analysis, hypergeometric tests were used to score TCR-TCR, TCR-HLA and TCR-CMV co-occurrence, with a repertoire-size bias correction applied to TCR pairs. False discovery rates were estimated in a later analysis by permuting HLA or CMV assignments 20 times. In a later analysis, co-occurring TCRs were grouped using DBSCAN, and TCRdist sequence similarity was added for clustering within HLA-allele-positive subsets. Repertoires with fewer than 30,000 or more than 120,000 public chains, plus five repertoires with anomalous nucleotide sharing, were excluded from co-occurrence clustering. The table comes from immuneACCESS by way of TCRdb, which keeps in-frame sequences with V and J called. Part of the clones is missing from these tables; in studies checked, under half for an unresolved V gene and the rest for unknown reasons. V, J and clone size are those of that table, while D and trimming were read from the DNA. In all, the sample holds about 100,000 clones, and around two thirds of those were seen once. In total, the top ten clones hold less than 4.5% of the sample.

Looking up the germline V gene yields CDR1 SQVTM and CDR2 ANQGSEA. A distance of 13 bases separates the germline ends of V and J, which lose 4 bases and 9 bases respectively. The CDR3 spans 12 residues, from the cysteine through the phenylalanine. Kept here is only the CDR3 DNA, which spans 36 bases and is read in frame from base 1. The cohort was made up of several hundred healthy bone marrow donors. All cohort members were sampled while nominally healthy, although unrecorded immune exposures were likely present. The donor was CMV seropositive and was included in the group of 250 to 300 seropositive cohort members. Every donor gave a peripheral blood sample, and the peripheral blood mononuclear cells from that sample were used for TCR beta sequencing. The Qiagen DNeasy Blood Extraction Kit was used to extract genomic DNA from the blood cell samples. There are a few counts of this clone. Its antigen remains undetermined. Per-nucleotide qualities are absent, and no much larger clonotype sits a single base away.

This TCR was sampled from a man aged 30 to 39 in good health and CMV-seropositive. The V gene is TRBV29-1 and the J gene is TRBJ2-1; the best D guess is TRBD2, with 6 bases matching. Input material: PBMCs. The nucleotides are TGCAGCGTTGGGAGGGGCCCGGTTGAGCAGTTCTTC. This is translated as CSVGRGPVEQFF.